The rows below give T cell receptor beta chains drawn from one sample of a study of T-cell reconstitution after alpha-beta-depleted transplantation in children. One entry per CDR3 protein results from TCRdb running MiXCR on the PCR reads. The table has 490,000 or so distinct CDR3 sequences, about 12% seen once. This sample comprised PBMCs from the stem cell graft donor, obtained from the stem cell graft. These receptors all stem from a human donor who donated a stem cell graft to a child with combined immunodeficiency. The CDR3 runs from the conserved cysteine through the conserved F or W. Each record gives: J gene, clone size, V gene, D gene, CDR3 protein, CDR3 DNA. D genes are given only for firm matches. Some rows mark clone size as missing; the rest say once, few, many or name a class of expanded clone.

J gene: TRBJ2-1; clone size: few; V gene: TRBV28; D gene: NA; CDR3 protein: CASRSPGGGEQFF; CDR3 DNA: TGTGCCAGCAGATCTCCAGGGGGAGGTGAGCAGTTCTTC
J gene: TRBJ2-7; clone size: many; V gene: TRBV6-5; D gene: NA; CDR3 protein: CASMGLHEQYF; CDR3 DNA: TGTGCCAGTATGGGGTTGCACGAGCAGTACTTC
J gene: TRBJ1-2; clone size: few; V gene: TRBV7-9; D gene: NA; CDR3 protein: CASSLSGDGYTF; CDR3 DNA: TGTGCCAGCAGCTTAAGCGGGGATGGCTACACCTTC
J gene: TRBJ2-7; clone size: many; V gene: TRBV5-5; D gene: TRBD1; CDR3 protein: CASSLGDRGSEQYF; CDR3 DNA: TGTGCCAGCAGCTTGGGCGACAGGGGGAGCGAGCAGTACTTC
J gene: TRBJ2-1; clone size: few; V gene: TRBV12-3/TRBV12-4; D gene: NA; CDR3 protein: CASSLPDPDNEQFF; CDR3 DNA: TGTGCCAGCAGCCTACCGGACCCCGACAATGAGCAGTTCTTC
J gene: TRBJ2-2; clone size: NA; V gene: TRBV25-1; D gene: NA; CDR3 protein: CASSRHGVSGELFF; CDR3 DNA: TGTGCCAGCAGCAGACACGGGGTCTCCGGGGAGCTGTTTTTT
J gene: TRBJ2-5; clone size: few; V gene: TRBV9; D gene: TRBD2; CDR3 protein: CASSPGLAGDGGETQYF; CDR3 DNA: TGTGCCAGCAGCCCGGGACTAGCGGGAGATGGTGGCGAGACCCAGTACTTC
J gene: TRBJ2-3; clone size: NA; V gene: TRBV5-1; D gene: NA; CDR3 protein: CASSLIARTDTQYF; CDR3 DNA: TGCGCCAGCAGCTTGATAGCCCGCACAGATACGCAGTATTTT
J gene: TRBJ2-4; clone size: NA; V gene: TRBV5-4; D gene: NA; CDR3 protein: CASSFAGTAKNIQYF; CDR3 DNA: TGTGCCAGCAGCTTCGCGGGAACGGCCAAAAACATTCAGTACTTC
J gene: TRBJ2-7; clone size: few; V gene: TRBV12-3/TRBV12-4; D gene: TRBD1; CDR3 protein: CASRDRAFYEQYF; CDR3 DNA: TGTGCCAGCAGGGACAGGGCATTCTACGAGCAGTACTTC
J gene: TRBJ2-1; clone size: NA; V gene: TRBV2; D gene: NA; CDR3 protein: CASIGEYNEQFF; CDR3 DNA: TGTGCCAGCATCGGCGAATACAATGAGCAGTTCTTC
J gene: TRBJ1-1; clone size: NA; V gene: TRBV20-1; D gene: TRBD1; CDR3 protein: CSARPGQLNTEAFF; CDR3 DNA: TGCAGTGCTAGACCGGGACAGCTGAACACTGAAGCTTTCTTT
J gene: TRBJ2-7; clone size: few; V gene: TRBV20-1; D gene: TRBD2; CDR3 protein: CSATGLAGYEQYF; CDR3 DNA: TGCAGTGCTACGGGACTAGCGGGATACGAGCAGTACTTC
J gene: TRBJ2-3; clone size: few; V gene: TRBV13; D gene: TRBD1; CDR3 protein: CASSLLGQGAQDTQYF; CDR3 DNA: TGTGCCAGCAGCTTATTGGGACAGGGGGCGCAAGATACGCAGTATTTT
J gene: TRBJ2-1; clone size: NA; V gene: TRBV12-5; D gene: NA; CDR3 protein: CASGFGPLGDEQFF; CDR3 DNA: TGTGCTAGTGGTTTCGGGCCACTCGGGGATGAGCAGTTCTTC
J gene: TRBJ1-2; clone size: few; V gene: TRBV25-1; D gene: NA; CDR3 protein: CASSELLAVGDYGYTF; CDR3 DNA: TGTGCCAGCAGTGAGTTGTTGGCCGTGGGGGACTATGGCTACACCTTC
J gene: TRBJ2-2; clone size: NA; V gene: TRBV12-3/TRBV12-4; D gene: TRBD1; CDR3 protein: CASGGTGGPGELFF; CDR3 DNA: TGTGCCAGCGGCGGGACAGGGGGTCCCGGGGAGCTGTTTTTT
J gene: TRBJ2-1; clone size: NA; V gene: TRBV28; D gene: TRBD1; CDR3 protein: CASDSSTGGSNQFF; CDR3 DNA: TGTGCCAGCGATTCCAGCACAGGGGGTTCTAATCAGTTCTTC
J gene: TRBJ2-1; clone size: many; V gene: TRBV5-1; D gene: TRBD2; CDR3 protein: CASSHGAGRDNEQFF; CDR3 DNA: TGCGCCAGCAGCCACGGTGCGGGGAGGGACAATGAGCAGTTCTTC
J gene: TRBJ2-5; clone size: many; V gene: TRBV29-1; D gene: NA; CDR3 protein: CSVVNVETQYF; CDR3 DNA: TGCAGCGTTGTTAACGTAGAGACCCAGTACTTC
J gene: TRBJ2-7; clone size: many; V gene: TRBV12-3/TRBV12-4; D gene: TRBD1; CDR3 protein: CASSFTGTGDEQYF; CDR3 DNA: TGTGCCAGCAGTTTCACCGGGACAGGGGACGAGCAGTACTTC
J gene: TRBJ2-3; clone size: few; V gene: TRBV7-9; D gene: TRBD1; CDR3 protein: CASSYNRGDTQYF; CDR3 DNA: TGTGCCAGCAGCTATAACAGGGGTGATACGCAGTATTTT
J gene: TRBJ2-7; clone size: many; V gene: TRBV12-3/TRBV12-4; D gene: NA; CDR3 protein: CASSAGVRYEQYF; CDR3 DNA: TGTGCCAGCAGTGCAGGGGTTAGGTACGAGCAGTACTTC